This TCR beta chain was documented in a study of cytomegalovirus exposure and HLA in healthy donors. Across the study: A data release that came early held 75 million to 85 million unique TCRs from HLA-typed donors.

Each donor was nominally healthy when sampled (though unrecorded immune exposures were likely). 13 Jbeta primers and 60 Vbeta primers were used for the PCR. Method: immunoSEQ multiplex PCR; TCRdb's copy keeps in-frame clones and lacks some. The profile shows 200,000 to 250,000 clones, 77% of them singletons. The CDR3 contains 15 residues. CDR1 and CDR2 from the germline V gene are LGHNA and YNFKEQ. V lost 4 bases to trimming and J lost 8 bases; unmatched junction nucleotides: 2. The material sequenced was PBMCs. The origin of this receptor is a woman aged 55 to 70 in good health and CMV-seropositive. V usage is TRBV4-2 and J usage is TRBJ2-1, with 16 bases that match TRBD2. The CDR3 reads CASSRGLAGGDEQFF. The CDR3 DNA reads TGTGCCAGCAGCCGGGGACTAGCGGGAGGGGATGAGCAGTTCTTC.